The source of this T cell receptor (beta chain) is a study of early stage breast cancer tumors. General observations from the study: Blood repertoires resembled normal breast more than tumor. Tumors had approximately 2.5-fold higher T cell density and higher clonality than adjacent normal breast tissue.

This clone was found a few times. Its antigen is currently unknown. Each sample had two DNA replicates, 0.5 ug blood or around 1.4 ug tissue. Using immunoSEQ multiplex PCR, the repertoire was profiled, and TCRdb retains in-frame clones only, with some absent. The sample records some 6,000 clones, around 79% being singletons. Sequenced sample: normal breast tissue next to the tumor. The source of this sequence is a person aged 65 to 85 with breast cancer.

CDR3 sequence reads: CASSGTGGHTGELFF. The CDR3 coding sequence is TGTGCCAGCAGTGGGACGGGGGGGCACACCGGGGAGCTGTTTTTT. The rearrangement links TRBV7-2 to TRBJ2-2, with TRBD2 identical over 8 bases. CDR3 size: 15 residues. With V trimmed by 6 bases and J by 3 bases, 6 bases remained unmatched. The germline V gene has CDR1 SGHTA and CDR2 FQGNSA.